One sample yielded the 21 T cell receptor beta chains listed below, sequenced in a study of T cells in Graves' hyperthyroidism and ophthalmopathy (dated by TCRdb to about 2019). Libraries were prepared through multiplex PCR. Sequencing was carried out with an Illumina HiSeq 2000. The TCR beta CDR3 regions were amplified from RNA transcripts. The first round of RT-PCR for the TCR CDR3 was performed with the HTBI primer set and the Qiagen OneStep RT-PCR kit. TCRdb reprocessing: public reads trimmed at Q25 with fastp, clones called with MiXCR, in-frame beta chains kept. All rows with the same CDR3 protein become a single entry with the most common DNA and genes. This sample comprises 550,000 to 800,000 distinct CDR3 sequences, 16% of them detected only once. Approximately 8% of the sample lies in the top ten. Sequenced sample: blood. Receptor source: a man aged 18 to 29 with Graves' hyperthyroidism.

This chain uses TRBV10-3 with TRBJ2-2, with D tentatively TRBD1 or TRBD2 (5 bases each). The CDR3 length is 15 residues. Germline V CDR1 and CDR2: ENHRY, SYGVKD. The V end lost 3 bases, the J end lost 6 bases, and 14 bases lay between the germline ends. The CDR3 DNA reads as TGTGCCATCAGTGATAGAGGGACCGGGGCCGGGGAGCTGTTTTTT. Protein sequence: CAISDRGTGAGELFF.

The chain employs TRBV19 and TRBJ2-1, with 8 bases that match TRBD2. CDR3 length: 15 residues. Germline V gene sequence: CDR1 LNHDA, CDR2 SQIVND (reference sequence). J was trimmed by 7 bases and V by 6 bases; bases with no gene match: 11. DNA for the CDR3: TGTGCCAGTAGCCCCGGGACTAGTATTTGGAATGAGCAGTTCTTC. This encodes CASSPGTSIWNEQFF.

The chain combines TRBV28 with TRBJ2-1; 7 bases are a match to TRBD1. The length of the CDR3 is 15 residues. Germline CDR1 MDHEN, CDR2 SYDVKM. V gave up 6 bases and J gave up 6 bases; unmatched junction bases: 11. DNA for the CDR3: TGTGCCAGCAGCGAAGCTACAGGGGTGGGCAATGAGCAGTTCTTC. The encoded protein is CASSEATGVGNEQFF.

Ten or more counts support this clonotype. This chain links TRBV24-1 with TRBJ2-5, with D hard to call. Trimming took off 0 bases at V and 4 bases at J, with 2 bases between the two ends. Germline assignment: CDR1 KGHDR and CDR2 SFDVKD. This CDR3 spans 12 amino acids. CDR3 in DNA: TGTGCCACCAGTGATTTGGGAGAGACCCAGTACTTC. Residues: CATSDLGETQYF.

This clonotype has a count of ten or more. The CDR3 reads CASSTRMTANTEAFF. Written as DNA, the CDR3 is TGTGCCAGCAGTACCAGGATGACAGCGAACACTGAAGCTTTCTTT. The rearrangement links TRBV25-1 to TRBJ1-1, with a possible D match to TRBD1 (5 bases). Trimming removed 5 bases at V and 1 base at J, with 14 bases between. Germline loops: CDR1 MGHDK, CDR2 SYGVNS. The CDR3 has 15 residues.

This clonotype was counted between two and nine times. J is TRBJ2-6 and V is TRBV5-4, with 7 positions matching TRBD2. Germline assignment: CDR1 SGHNT and CDR2 YYREEE (reference sequence). There are 18 residues in the CDR3. The J segment lost 0 bases and the V segment lost 0 bases, leaving 6 bases of the junction unmatched. CDR3 nucleotide sequence: TGTGCCAGCAGCTTGGGGCCAGCGGGATCCTCTGGGGCCAACGTCCTGACTTTC. Translating it yields CASSLGPAGSSGANVLTF.

This clonotype was seen ten or more times. V gene TRBV20-1 combines with J gene TRBJ2-7; tentatively, D is TRBD2 (5 bases). Trimming took off 1 base at V and 2 bases at J, with 9 bases between the two ends. Germline values: CDR1 DFQATT, CDR2 SNEGSKA (reference sequence). The CDR3 length is 13 residues. Here the CDR3 reads CSARGRGTYEQYF. Here the CDR3 DNA reads TGCAGTGCTAGAGGTAGAGGGACCTACGAGCAGTACTTC.

This clonotype was seen ten or more times. This chain connects TRBV11-2 to TRBJ2-2; D remains unclear. V was cut by 5 bases and J by 5 bases, with 12 bases left in between. This CDR3 region has 14 residues. Per germline, CDR1 SGHAT and CDR2 FQNNGV. CDR3 DNA sequence: TGTGCCAGCAGCCCAGAATACAGAACCGGGGAGCTGTTTTTT. This gives the protein CASSPEYRTGELFF.

The table lists this clonotype with a few counts. Here the CDR3 reads CASSFRLAGGYGELFF. Here the CDR3 DNA reads TGTGCCAGCAGTTTTCGACTAGCGGGAGGGTACGGGGAGCTGTTTTTT. V is TRBV6-1 and J is TRBJ2-2; 14 bases fit TRBD2. The CDR3 is 16 residues long. V dropped 5 bases and J dropped 7; count of bases not matched to a gene: 6. Per the germline V gene, CDR1 is MNHNS and CDR2 is SASEGT.

V is TRBV15 and J is TRBJ2-7, with D perhaps TRBD2 (6 bases). The CDR3 sequence is 15 residues long. Germline loops: CDR1 LNHNV, CDR2 YYDKDF (reference sequence). Trimming left V 1 base short and J 4 bases short, with 14 bases between. The CDR3 nucleotides are TGTGCCACCAGCAGAGGGGGGGAGGTCATTTACGAGCAGTACTTC. It translates to CATSRGGEVIYEQYF.

A few counts support this clonotype. The V gene is TRBV2, the J gene TRBJ2-6; D not resolved. The ends were cut back, 7 bases at V and 0 bases at J, with 10 bases in the middle. Per germline, CDR1 SNHLY and CDR2 FYNNEI. The CDR3 contains 15 residues. CDR3 in DNA: TGTGCCAGCAACCATGGGGTCTCTGGGGCCAACGTCCTGACTTTC. Protein product: CASNHGVSGANVLTF.

In its sample, this clonotype was seen a few times. V is TRBV12-3 or TRBV12-4 and J is TRBJ1-4, with D unclear. Trimming shortened V by 1 base and J by 8 bases, and 11 bases separated the two germline ends. This CDR3 region has 14 residues. Here the CDR3 reads CASSLGGRSEKLFF. The DNA of the CDR3 is TGTGCCAGCAGTTTAGGTGGGAGATCGGAAAAACTGTTTTTT.

The chain has TRBV4-3 and TRBJ1-2; D is undetermined. V shed 0 bases and J shed 3 bases, with 14 bases lying between them. This CDR3 contains 16 residues. Germline CDR1 is LGHNA and CDR2 is YSLEER. The CDR3 is CASSQDSASWDYGYTF. The CDR3 DNA sequence: TGCGCCAGCAGCCAAGATTCGGCGTCGTGGGACTATGGCTACACCTTC.

This clonotype was observed at least ten times. The genes are TRBV7-8 and TRBJ1-1; D gene uncertain. CDR3 size: 16 residues. V was shortened by 5 bases and J by 5 bases, with 21 bases between the two germline ends. Germline values: CDR1 SGHVS, CDR2 FQNEAQ. CDR3: CASSPKGGEFWTEAFF. CDR3 in DNA: TGTGCCAGCAGCCCCAAGGGCGGGGAGTTTTGGACTGAAGCTTTCTTT.

This clonotype has ten or more counts. V and J are TRBV7-8 and TRBJ2-1; 9 nucleotides match TRBD2. Germline CDR1 SGHVS, CDR2 FQNEAQ. J was trimmed by 5 bases and V by 2 bases; bases with no gene match: 7. The CDR3 consists of 16 residues. CDR3 protein: CASSLRASGAHNEQFF. CDR3 sequence (DNA): TGTGCCAGCAGCTTACGAGCTAGCGGGGCTCACAATGAGCAGTTCTTC.

This clonotype was found a few times. The chain recombines TRBV27 with TRBJ2-1; D might be TRBD1 (5 bases). The CDR3 extends over 13 amino acids. Germline values: CDR1 MNHEY, CDR2 SMNVEV (reference sequence). With 6 bases removed from V and 0 bases from J, the gap between germline ends came to 6 bases. CDR3 sequence reads: CASRTGSYNEQFF. The CDR3 DNA reads TGTGCCAGCAGAACAGGCTCCTACAATGAGCAGTTCTTC.

In DNA, the CDR3 is TGTGCCAGTAACCCTAGAGAGAGGCGCAGCAATCAGCCCCAGCATTTT. It is translated as CASNPRERRSNQPQHF. The chain is built from TRBV19 and TRBJ1-5; D gene ambiguous. Germline V CDR1 and CDR2: LNHDA, SQIVND (reference sequence). V was cut by 7 bases and J by 1 base, with 17 bases left in between. This CDR3 is built from 16 residues. The full variable domain, with the rest looked up from reference TRBV19 and TRBJ1-5, is DGGITQSPKYLFRKEGQNVTLSCEQNLNHDAMYWYRQDPGQGLRLIYYSQIVNDFQKGDIAEGYSVSREKKESFPLTVTSAQKNPTAFYLCASNPRERRSNQPQHFGDGTRLSIL.

There are many counts of this clonotype. The gene calls are TRBV2 and TRBJ2-1, with TRBD2 identical over 7 bases. After removal of 2 bases from V and 4 bases from J, the junction contained 11 bases not matched to a gene. The CDR3 contains 17 residues. Germline V gene lookup returns CDR1 SNHLY and CDR2 FYNNEI. The chain's CDR3 is CASSEPDWRERYNEQFF. The DNA for the CDR3 is TGTGCCAGCAGTGAACCGGACTGGCGGGAGCGTTACAATGAGCAGTTCTTC.

There are many counts of this clonotype. The gene calls are TRBV28 and TRBJ2-3; 10 bases map to TRBD2. The CDR3 has 16 residues. Germline CDR1 reads MDHEN; CDR2 reads SYDVKM. Trimming removed 7 bases from V and 0 bases from J; junction bases left unmatched: 7. CDR3 loop: CASMPQAGGSTDTQYF. Here the CDR3 DNA reads TGTGCCAGCATGCCCCAAGCGGGAGGGAGCACAGATACGCAGTATTTT. The entire variable domain, with the rest obtained from reference TRBV28 and TRBJ2-3, is as follows: DVKVTQSSRYLVKRTGEKVFLECVQDMDHENMFWYRQDPGLGLRLIYFSYDVKMKEKGDIPEGYSVSREKKERFSLILESASTNQTSMYLCASMPQAGGSTDTQYFGPGTRLTVL.

The V gene is TRBV19, the J gene TRBJ2-5; TRBD1 might be the D (6 bases). CDR3 length: 14 residues. The V gene's germline CDR1 is LNHDA and CDR2 SQIVND (reference sequence). V lost 4 bases, J lost 4 bases, and 13 bases lay in between. CDR3 DNA sequence: TGTGCCAGTAGTACGGACAGTTGGGGAGAGACCCAGTACTTC. Encoded protein: CASSTDSWGETQYF.

The chain joins TRBV3-1 to TRBJ2-5; no definite D call. In germline, CDR1 is LGHDT, CDR2 YNNKEL (reference sequence). The CDR3 has 14 residues. Deletions cut 0 bases from V and 7 bases from J, with 12 bases between. The CDR3 here is CASSQDRLSGTQYF. DNA of the CDR3: TGTGCCAGCAGCCAAGATCGCCTGTCGGGGACCCAGTACTTC.